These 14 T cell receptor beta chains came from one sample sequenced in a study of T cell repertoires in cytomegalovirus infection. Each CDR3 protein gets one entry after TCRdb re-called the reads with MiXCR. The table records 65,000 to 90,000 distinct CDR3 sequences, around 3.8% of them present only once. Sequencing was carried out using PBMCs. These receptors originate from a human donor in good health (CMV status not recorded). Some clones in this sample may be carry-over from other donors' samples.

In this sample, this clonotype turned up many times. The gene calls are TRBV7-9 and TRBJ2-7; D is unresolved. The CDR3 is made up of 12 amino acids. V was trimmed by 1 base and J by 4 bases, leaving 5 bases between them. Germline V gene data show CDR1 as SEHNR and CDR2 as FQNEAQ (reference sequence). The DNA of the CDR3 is TGTGCCAGCAGCTTAGATTTTTACGAGCAGTACTTC. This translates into CASSLDFYEQYF.

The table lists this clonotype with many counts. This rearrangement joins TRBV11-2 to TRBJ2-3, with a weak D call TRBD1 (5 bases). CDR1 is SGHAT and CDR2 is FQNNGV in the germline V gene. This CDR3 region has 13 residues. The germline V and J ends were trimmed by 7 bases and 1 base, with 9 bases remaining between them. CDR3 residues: CASKKGGTDTQYF. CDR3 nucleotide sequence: TGTGCCAGCAAAAAAGGGGGCACAGATACGCAGTATTTT.

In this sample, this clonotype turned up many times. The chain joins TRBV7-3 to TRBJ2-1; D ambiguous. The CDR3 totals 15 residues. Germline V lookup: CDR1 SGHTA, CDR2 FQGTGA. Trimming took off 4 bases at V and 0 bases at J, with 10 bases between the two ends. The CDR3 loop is CASSSGGSSYNEQFF. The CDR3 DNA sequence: TGTGCCAGCAGCTCGGGCGGTAGCTCCTACAATGAGCAGTTCTTC.

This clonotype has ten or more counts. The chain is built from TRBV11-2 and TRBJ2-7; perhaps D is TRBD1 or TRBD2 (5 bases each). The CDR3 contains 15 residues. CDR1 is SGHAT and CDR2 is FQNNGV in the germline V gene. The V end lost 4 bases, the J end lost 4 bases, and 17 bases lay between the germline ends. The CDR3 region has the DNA TGTGCCAGCAGCTGGGGGTCCCAAAGTGGGTACGAGCAGTACTTC. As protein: CASSWGSQSGYEQYF.

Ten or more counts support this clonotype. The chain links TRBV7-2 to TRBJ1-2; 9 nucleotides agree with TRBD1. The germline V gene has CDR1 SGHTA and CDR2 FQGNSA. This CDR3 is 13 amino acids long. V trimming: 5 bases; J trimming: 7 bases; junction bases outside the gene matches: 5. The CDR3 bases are TGTGCCAGCAGCATACAGGGGGCGTCTGGCTACACCTTC. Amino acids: CASSIQGASGYTF.

CDR3 in amino acids: CASSSTFTEAFF. CDR3 in DNA: TGTGCCAGTAGTAGCACTTTCACTGAAGCTTTCTTT. The chain employs TRBV19 and TRBJ1-1; no firm D call. CDR3 length: 12 amino acids. Looked up from germline, CDR1 is LNHDA and CDR2 is SQIVND (reference sequence). Trimming took 4 bases from V and 4 from J, leaving 7 bases between them.

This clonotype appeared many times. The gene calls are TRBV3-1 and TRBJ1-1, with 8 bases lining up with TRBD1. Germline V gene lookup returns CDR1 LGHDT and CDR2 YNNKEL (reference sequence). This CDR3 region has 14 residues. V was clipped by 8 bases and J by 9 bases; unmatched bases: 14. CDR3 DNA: TGTGCCAGCGGGGGGACAGGTTTTAAGAGTCAAGCTTTCTTT. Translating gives CASGGTGFKSQAFF.

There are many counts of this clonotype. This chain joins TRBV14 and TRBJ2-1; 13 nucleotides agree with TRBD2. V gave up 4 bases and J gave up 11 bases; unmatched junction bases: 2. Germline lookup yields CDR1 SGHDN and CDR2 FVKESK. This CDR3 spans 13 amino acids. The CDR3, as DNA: TGTGCCAGCAGCCTGGGACTAGCGGGGAAGCAGTTCTTC. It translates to CASSLGLAGKQFF.

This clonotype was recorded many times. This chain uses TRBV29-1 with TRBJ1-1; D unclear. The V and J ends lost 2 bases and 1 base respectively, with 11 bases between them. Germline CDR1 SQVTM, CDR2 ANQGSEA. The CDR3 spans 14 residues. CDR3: CSVERRTRNTEAFF. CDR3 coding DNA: TGCAGCGTTGAACGGCGGACCAGGAACACTGAAGCTTTCTTT.

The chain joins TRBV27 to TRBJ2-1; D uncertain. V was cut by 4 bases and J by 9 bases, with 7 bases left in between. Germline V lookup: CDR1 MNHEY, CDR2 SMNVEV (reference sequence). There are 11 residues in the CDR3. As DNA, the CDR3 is TGTGCCAGCAGTTCACGGCTTGAGCAGTTCTTC. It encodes CASSSRLEQFF.

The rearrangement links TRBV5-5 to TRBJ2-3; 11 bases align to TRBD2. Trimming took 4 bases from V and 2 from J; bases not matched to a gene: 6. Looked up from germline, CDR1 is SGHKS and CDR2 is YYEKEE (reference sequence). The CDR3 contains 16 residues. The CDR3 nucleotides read TGTGCCAGCAGCCCGGGACTAGCGGATGCCACAGATACGCAGTATTTT. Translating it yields CASSPGLADATDTQYF.

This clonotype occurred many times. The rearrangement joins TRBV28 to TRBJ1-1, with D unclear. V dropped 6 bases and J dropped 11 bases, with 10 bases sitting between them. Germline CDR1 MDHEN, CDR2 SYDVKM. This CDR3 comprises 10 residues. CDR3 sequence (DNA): TGTGCCAGCAGAGGAGTTGTGGCTTTCTTT. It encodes CASRGVVAFF.

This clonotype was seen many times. CDR3 sequence (DNA): TGTGCCAGCAGCTTAGGCCGGGACAAGAATGAAAAACTGTTTTTT. This gives the protein CASSLGRDKNEKLFF. The V call is TRBV7-2, the J call TRBJ1-4, with D perhaps matching TRBD1 (6 bases). This CDR3 is 15 amino acids long. V lost 1 base to trimming and J lost 5 bases, with 11 bases between them. Germline loops: CDR1 SGHTA, CDR2 FQGNSA.

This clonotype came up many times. CDR3 sequence reads: CASSKRGQETQYF. CDR3 sequence (DNA): TGTGCCAGCAGTAAAAGAGGCCAAGAGACCCAGTACTTC. This chain connects TRBV12-3 or TRBV12-4 to TRBJ2-5; D is undetermined. V lost 5 bases, J lost 1 base, and 8 bases lay in between. There are 13 residues in the CDR3.